The TCR beta chain under discussion was sequenced for a study of breast tumors, draining lymph nodes, adjacent tissues. V was pared by 3 bases and J by 8 bases, with 4 bases of the junction left unmatched. Germline V CDR1 and CDR2: LGHDT, YNNKEL (reference sequence). This CDR3 has 14 amino acids. Study-level results: Compared with lymph nodes, tumors were less diverse; compared with nontumor tissue, more. Compared with basal-like, luminal-like tumors shared significantly more repertoire with nontumor tissue. That most tumor T cells come from lymph nodes remained unproven.

MiXCR was run by TCRdb on the multiplex PCR reads, yielding one entry per CDR3 protein. The sample carries approximately 45,000 distinct CDR3 sequences, more than 20% recorded once. This clonotype qualifies as large. The antigen remains undetermined. The specimen was breast tumor tissue. The V call is TRBV3-1, the J call TRBJ1-6; 7 bases are a match to TRBD1. The TCR comes from a female donor with breast cancer. Some clones in this sample may be carry-over from other donors' samples. The CDR3 nucleotides read TGTGCCAGCAGCCAGGGGCAGGGGGATTCACCCCTCCACTTT. It is translated as CASSQGQGDSPLHF.